This T cell receptor (beta chain) was retrieved from a study of monozygotic twins with inflammatory bowel disease. Findings of the study overall: On the inverse Simpson index, IBD patients scored lower for TCRbeta diversity than healthy co-twins. No separation of different T cell subtypes was possible.

During cDNA synthesis, UMIs that each contained a 6-nucleotide sample barcode were added by means of template switching. TCRdb re-called the 5' RACE reads; one entry per CDR3 protein, DNA not given. This repertoire includes around 380,000 distinct CDR3 sequences. Details on this clonotype: Antigen specificity is unknown.

This CDR3 has 14 residues. Germline CDR1 is SGHVS and CDR2 is FNYEAQ. The rearrangement joins TRBV7-6 to TRBJ2-3; the D call from TCRdb, TRBD1, cannot be confirmed without DNA. Sequenced sample: blood. This clonotype was sampled from a human donor with ulcerative colitis or Crohn's disease, or a healthy co-twin of an affected twin (not recorded which). This chain's CDR3 is CASSLDRDPDTQYF.